What follows are 19 T cell receptor beta chains derived from one specimen sequenced in a study of T cell repertoires in cytomegalovirus infection. TCRdb itself ran the reads through MiXCR, one entry per CDR3 protein. Among 490,000 or so distinct CDR3 sequences listed, about 10% were seen once. Sequenced sample: PBMCs. These TCRs come from a human donor in good health (CMV status not recorded). Some clones in this sample may be carry-over from other donors' samples.

The chain combines TRBV4-2 with TRBJ2-5, with a weak D call TRBD2 (6 bases). The CDR3 is made up of 15 amino acids. Germline CDR1 LGHNA, CDR2 YNFKEQ. Trimming removed 3 bases from V and 5 bases from J, with 16 bases in between. The CDR3 protein is CASSHFGGAPETQYF. The CDR3 nucleotides are TGTGCCAGCAGCCATTTCGGAGGGGCGCCGGAGACCCAGTACTTC.

This clonotype was observed at least ten times. The chain uses TRBV20-1 and TRBJ2-5; D may be TRBD1 or TRBD2 (6 bases each). Trimming took off 6 bases at V and 1 base at J, with 21 bases between the two ends. Germline CDR1 reads DFQATT; CDR2 reads SNEGSKA (reference sequence). The CDR3 is 16 amino acids. The CDR3 nucleotides read TGCAGTGCGACCGAACCTGCCCGGGGGCTCCAAGAGACCCAGTACTTC. It translates to CSATEPARGLQETQYF.

This clonotype has ten or more counts. This chain uses TRBV27 with TRBJ2-7, with 16 bases matching TRBD2. Germline V CDR1 and CDR2: MNHEY, SMNVEV (reference sequence). The CDR3 length is 16 residues. Trimming removed 3 bases from V and 9 bases from J; junction bases left unmatched: 8. The chain's CDR3 is CASSFSGTSGREGQYF. CDR3 in DNA: TGTGCCAGCAGTTTTTCCGGGACTAGCGGGAGGGAGGGGCAGTACTTC.

The rearrangement uses TRBV3-1 and TRBJ2-7; TRBD2 matches 7 bases. The CDR3 totals 17 residues. The ends lost 1 base at V and 1 base at J; junction bases unmatched: 10. Germline V CDR1 and CDR2: LGHDT, YNNKEL (reference sequence). The CDR3 region has the DNA TGTGCCAGCAGCCAAGCCTCGACTAGCCGACCTTCCTACGAGCAGTACTTC. Translated, it gives CASSQASTSRPSYEQYF.

Comment on this clonotype: This may arise from a read error, as a much more abundant clone is one base away. CDR3 DNA sequence: TGTGCCAGCAGCTTAGGGTTAAGGGAGAATGAAAAACTGTTTTTT. Amino acid sequence: CASSLGLRENEKLFF. The rearrangement joins TRBV7-6 to TRBJ1-4; D is unresolved. V lost 1 base and J 5 bases, leaving 11 bases between the germline ends. Germline V lookup: CDR1 SGHVS, CDR2 FNYEAQ. The CDR3 is 15 residues long.

A few counts support this clonotype. The V gene is TRBV7-9, the J gene TRBJ2-1; TRBD1 matches at 8 bases. The V and J ends lost 5 bases and 5 bases, in that order; junction bases with no gene match: 8. The CDR3 is made up of 15 amino acids. CDR1 SEHNR and CDR2 FQNEAQ come from the germline V gene (reference sequence). CDR3 bases: TGTGCCAGCAGCACTCGGGACAGGCCGAACAATGAGCAGTTCTTC. This codes for CASSTRDRPNNEQFF.

The chain is built from TRBV20-1 and TRBJ1-5; a possible D gene is TRBD1 (6 bases). V was cut by 2 bases and J by 0 bases, with 26 bases left in between. The CDR3 runs 20 residues. The V gene's germline CDR1 is DFQATT and CDR2 SNEGSKA (reference sequence). CDR3 region: CSARYEHRSQGSYSNQPQHF. The CDR3, as DNA: TGCAGTGCTAGATACGAACATCGATCACAGGGTTCCTATAGCAATCAGCCCCAGCATTTT.

About this clonotype itself: A much larger clone lies a single base off, so this may be a read error. The chain links TRBV7-2 to TRBJ2-3; 10 nucleotides agree with TRBD2. This CDR3 contains 15 residues. Germline V lookup: CDR1 SGHTA, CDR2 FQGNSA. The CDR3 DNA sequence: TGTGCCGGCAGTCCAAGCGGGAGGGGCACAGATACGCAGTATTTT. Translated, it gives CAGSPSGRGTDTQYF.

This clonotype turned up a few times. This chain uses TRBV6-5 with TRBJ2-7, with 7 bases lining up with TRBD1. CDR1 is MNHEY and CDR2 is SVGAGI in the germline V gene. Losses at the gene ends were 7 bases for V and 4 bases for J; bases not matched to a gene: 10. This CDR3 spans 14 amino acids. As DNA, the CDR3 is TGTGCCAGCAAGCCACAGGGGCCGCCTTACGAGCAGTACTTC. Translating gives CASKPQGPPYEQYF.

This clonotype was seen at least ten times. This chain connects TRBV7-8 to TRBJ2-7; D is undetermined. Trimming removed 4 bases at V and 2 bases at J, with 15 bases between. The CDR3 sequence is 15 residues long. Germline-derived CDR1 and CDR2 are SGHVS and FQNEAQ. CDR3 sequence (DNA): TGTGCCAGCAGCTCCGCCGGGTTGATAGCCTACGAGCAGTACTTC. Amino acids: CASSSAGLIAYEQYF.

This clonotype was counted a few times. This sequence joins TRBV3-1 and TRBJ2-2; a possible D gene is TRBD2 (5 bases). Trimming took 0 bases from V and 6 from J, leaving 20 bases between them. Germline values: CDR1 LGHDT, CDR2 YNNKEL (reference sequence). The CDR3 runs 18 residues. Here the CDR3 DNA reads TGTGCCAGCAGCCAAGATCTGAGACTAAGGAAGGATCCCGGGGAGCTGTTTTTT. The encoded protein is CASSQDLRLRKDPGELFF.

Many counts were recorded for this clonotype. The rearrangement uses TRBV7-8 and TRBJ1-5; TRBD1 matches 7 bases. The CDR3 sequence is 14 residues long. Trimming cost V 7 bases and J 3 bases; bases outside gene matches: 6. Germline CDR1 reads SGHVS; CDR2 reads FQNEAQ. The CDR3 here is CASTQGGYNQPQHF. In nucleotides, the CDR3 is TGTGCCAGCACCCAGGGGGGGTACAATCAGCCCCAGCATTTT.

This clonotype was seen more than once but under ten times. J is TRBJ2-7 and V is TRBV28, with 9 bases matching TRBD2. Germline lookup yields CDR1 MDHEN and CDR2 SYDVKM. The trim removed 0 bases at V and 7 bases at J, leaving 7 bases unmatched. The CDR3 is 15 amino acids. The CDR3 DNA sequence: TGTGCCAGCAGTTTATGGCCTAGCGGGGATGGTGAGCAGTACTTC. Translation gives CASSLWPSGDGEQYF.

This clonotype turned up a few times. The chain combines TRBV5-1 with TRBJ2-2; D is undetermined. The V end lost 0 bases, the J end lost 0 bases, and 9 bases lay between the germline ends. CDR3 size: 16 residues. Germline CDR1 reads SGHRS; CDR2 reads YFSETQ. The CDR3 coding sequence is TGCGCCAGCAGCTTGGCACAGCTTGCGAACACCGGGGAGCTGTTTTTT. Protein product: CASSLAQLANTGELFF. Combining the CDR3 with reference TRBV5-1 and TRBJ2-2 gives the whole variable domain KAGVTQTPRYLIKTRGQQVTLSCSPISGHRSVSWYQQTPGQGLQFLFEYFSETQRNKGNFPGRFSGRQFSNSRSEMNVSTLELGDSALYLCASSLAQLANTGELFFGEGSRLTVL.

The rearrangement joins TRBV10-2 to TRBJ1-6, with D maybe TRBD1 (5 bases). Trimming took 6 bases from V and 0 from J, leaving 9 bases between them. This CDR3 has 15 residues. The germline CDR1 and CDR2 sequences are WSHSY and SAAADI. CDR3 region: CASRGGSSYNSPLHF. CDR3 nucleotide sequence: TGCGCCAGCAGGGGGGGGAGCTCCTATAATTCACCCCTCCACTTT.

This clonotype was detected only a few times. The rearrangement joins TRBV12-3 or TRBV12-4 to TRBJ2-3; D assignment may be TRBD1 or TRBD2 (5 bases each). The CDR3 is 17 residues long. V dropped 0 bases and J dropped 1 base, with 14 bases sitting between them. The CDR3 sequence is CASSLASGGSGTDTQYF. In DNA form, the CDR3 reads TGTGCCAGCAGTTTAGCATCTGGGGGATCTGGCACAGATACGCAGTATTTT.

This rearrangement joins TRBV30 to TRBJ1-5; 9 bases align to TRBD1. The CDR3 has 16 amino acids. In germline, CDR1 is GTSNPN, CDR2 SVGIG (reference sequence). After removal of 3 bases from V and 7 bases from J, the junction contained 13 bases not matched to a gene. The CDR3 reads CAWSYRQGGGQQPQHF. As DNA, the CDR3 is TGTGCCTGGAGCTACAGACAGGGGGGAGGCCAGCAGCCCCAGCATTTT.

This clonotype was seen ten or more times. The chain is built from TRBV5-4 and TRBJ1-4; a possible D gene is TRBD1 (6 bases). Germline-derived CDR1 and CDR2 are SGHNT and YYREEE (reference sequence). The CDR3 covers 15 residues. Trimming took 4 bases from V and 4 from J, leaving 14 bases between them. The CDR3, as DNA: TGTGCCAGCAGCCCGGACAGTGAACTTAATGAAAAACTGTTTTTT. Amino acids: CASSPDSELNEKLFF.

This clonotype was recorded at least ten times. The V and J genes are TRBV12-3 or TRBV12-4 and TRBJ1-2; maybe TRBD1 (6 bases). This CDR3 is built from 14 residues. Trimming left V 5 bases short and J 5 bases short, with 15 bases between. The CDR3 loop is CASSAATGIYGYTF. For the CDR3, the DNA is TGTGCCAGCAGTGCCGCCACAGGGATATATGGCTACACCTTC.